This T cell receptor beta chain stems from a study of T cell changes during pregnancy in multiple sclerosis. Profiled with immunoSEQ multiplex PCR; TCRdb holds only in-frame clones, not every one. The sample includes 29,000 or so clones, 70% to 90% seen only once; the top ten take 6.9%. CDR1 and CDR2 (germline): SGHTA, FQGTGA. V gave up 5 bases and J gave up 1 base, with 14 bases separating them. The CDR3 is 15 amino acids. The material sequenced was CD8+ T cells from peripheral blood mononuclear cells, taken in the second trimester of pregnancy. V is TRBV7-3 and J is TRBJ1-1; tentative D call: TRBD1 (6 bases). This receptor was taken from a female donor with multiple sclerosis, enrolled in a pregnancy study. Here the CDR3 reads CASSLEDRSNTEAFF. The DNA for the CDR3 is TGTGCCAGCAGCCTTGAGGACAGATCGAACACTGAAGCTTTCTTT.